Listed here are 21 T cell receptor beta chains from one sample, sequenced in a study of T cells in Graves' hyperthyroidism and ophthalmopathy. What was amplified from RNA transcripts were TCR beta CDR3 regions. During a first-round RT-PCR of the TCR CDR3, the HTBI primer set was used. A single record per CDR3 protein comes from TCRdb applying MiXCR to the multiplex PCR reads. Of some 600,000 distinct CDR3 sequences listed, approximately 14% are singletons. Sequenced sample: blood. The receptor source for this set is a woman aged 25 to 39 with Graves' hyperthyroidism that later progressed to Graves' ophthalmopathy.

This clonotype was observed many times. V usage is TRBV28 and J usage is TRBJ2-7, with 9 bases identical to TRBD2. This CDR3 comprises 15 residues. Germline CDR1 MDHEN, CDR2 SYDVKM. Unmatched junction bases numbered 10, after V lost 5 bases and J lost 5 bases. The CDR3 loop is CASSRRTSAGNEQYF. CDR3 nucleotides: TGTGCCAGCAGTCGGCGGACTAGCGCAGGGAACGAGCAGTACTTC.

This clonotype was seen repeatedly, ten times or more. The chain links TRBV7-9 to TRBJ2-1; D is ambiguous. The germline V and J ends were trimmed by 3 bases and 8 bases, with 11 bases remaining between them. This CDR3 spans 13 amino acids. Germline V gene sequence: CDR1 SEHNR, CDR2 FQNEAQ (reference sequence). CDR3 DNA: TGTGCCAGCAGCTTGGCCCGAGGTTATGAGCAGTTCTTC. Translated: CASSLARGYEQFF.

This clonotype was detected ten times or more. The rearrangement links TRBV6-1 to TRBJ2-3; D is uncertain. The V end was cut by 6 bases, the J end by 1 base, with 14 bases between. Germline V gene sequence: CDR1 MNHNS, CDR2 SASEGT. The CDR3 extends over 15 amino acids. CDR3 coding DNA: TGTGCCAGCAGCCAACGGTCTTGGGGCACAGATACGCAGTATTTT. It translates to CASSQRSWGTDTQYF.

This clonotype has a count of ten or more. This chain uses TRBV20-1 with TRBJ2-3, with TRBD1 matching 8 bases. Germline loops: CDR1 DFQATT, CDR2 SNEGSKA (reference sequence). The CDR3 contains 15 residues. Germline trimming cut 5 bases from V and 3 bases from J; bases unmatched to any gene: 10. The CDR3 region has the DNA TGCAGTGCTTCCCCCGACAGGGGAGGAACAGATACGCAGTATTTT. This gives the protein CSASPDRGGTDTQYF.

This clonotype turned up a few times. At one end the junction does not follow the germline gene, possibly because of a read error. V usage is TRBV19 and J usage is TRBJ1-4; no firm D call. Germline CDR1 is LNHDA and CDR2 is SQIVND (reference sequence). The CDR3 loop spans 20 amino acids. The chain's CDR3 is CASSYTGARGVAATNEELFF. CDR3 nucleotides: TGTGCCAGTAGTTATACCGGCGCACGCGGGGTCGCAGCAACTAATGAAGAACTGTTTTTT.

This clonotype was seen at least ten times. This sequence joins TRBV7-9 and TRBJ2-5, with 8 bases lining up with TRBD2. The CDR3 sequence is 13 residues long. Germline V lookup: CDR1 SEHNR, CDR2 FQNEAQ (reference sequence). J gave up 5 bases and V 3 bases, and 2 bases lay outside the gene matches. The CDR3 sequence: CASSFSGTETQYF. In DNA form, the CDR3 reads TGTGCCAGCAGCTTTAGCGGGACGGAGACCCAGTACTTC.

The chain combines TRBV4-3 with TRBJ2-7; 8 nucleotides agree with TRBD1. V shed 1 base, J shed 3 bases, and the junction held 5 bases outside the gene matches. This CDR3 contains 15 residues. The germline gives CDR1 LGHNA, CDR2 YSLEER. CDR3 nucleotide sequence: TGCGCCAGCAGCCAAGTTTCCGGACAGGGCTACGAGCAGTACTTC. It yields the protein CASSQVSGQGYEQYF.

This sequence joins TRBV2 and TRBJ2-6; 10 bases fit TRBD1. Germline V gene data show CDR1 as SNHLY and CDR2 as FYNNEI. V shed 4 bases, J shed 2 bases, and the junction held 8 bases outside the gene matches. CDR3 length equals 18 residues. The CDR3 DNA reads as TGTGCCAGCAGTGTGTGGGACAGGGGATTCACTGGGGCCAACGTCCTGACTTTC. As protein: CASSVWDRGFTGANVLTF. Full variable domain (rest looked up from reference TRBV2 and TRBJ2-6): EPEVTQTPSHQVTQMGQEVILRCVPISNHLYFYWYRQILGQKVEFLVSFYNNEISEKSEIFDDQFSVERPDGSNFTLKIRSTKLEDSAMYFCASSVWDRGFTGANVLTFGAGSRLTVL.

About this clonotype: Relative to the germline gene, one junction end is altered; a read error may explain this. The chain carries TRBV27 and TRBJ2-3, with 7 bases identical to TRBD2. The germline V gene has CDR1 MNHEY and CDR2 SMNVEV (reference sequence). The CDR3 loop spans 15 amino acids. The CDR3 nucleotides read TGTGCCGGCAGTTCGGGTGCGGGGGGCACAGATACGCAGTATTTT. It yields the protein CAGSSGAGGTDTQYF.

This rearrangement joins TRBV28 to TRBJ2-5, with 8 bases that match TRBD1. Germline CDR1 MDHEN, CDR2 SYDVKM. V shed 5 bases and J 12 bases; nucleotides not matched to a gene: 11. CDR3 size: 13 residues. The CDR3, as DNA: TGTGCCAGCAGTCCCCCGGGACAGGTGGTTGAGTACTTC. Its translation is CASSPPGQVVEYF.

The V and J genes are TRBV6-1 and TRBJ1-2; 7 bases line up with TRBD1. CDR1 and CDR2 (germline): MNHNS, SASEGT. Unmatched junction bases numbered 15, after V lost 3 bases and J lost 8 bases. The CDR3 length is 16 residues. The CDR3 region has the DNA TGTGCCAGCAGTGACCGTAACAGGGGTCGAGGGAAAGGCTACACCTTC. Amino acids: CASSDRNRGRGKGYTF.

This clonotype was detected only a few times. V usage is TRBV5-1 and J usage is TRBJ2-3; the D is unclear. The V and J ends lost 4 bases and 2 bases respectively, with 11 bases between them. The germline V gene encodes CDR1 SGHRS and CDR2 YFSETQ. There are 14 residues in the CDR3. For the CDR3, the DNA is TGCGCCAGCAGCCTGACTGGCGACACAGATACGCAGTATTTT. Its translation: CASSLTGDTDTQYF.

This clonotype has a handful of counts. V is TRBV5-1 and J is TRBJ1-3, with D unresolved. Trimming shortened V by 1 base and J by 3 bases, and 17 bases separated the two germline ends. Germline V lookup: CDR1 SGHRS, CDR2 YFSETQ. The CDR3 length is 17 residues. This chain's CDR3 is CASSLPQVGSSGNTIYF. CDR3 nucleotide sequence: TGCGCCAGCAGCTTGCCCCAAGTTGGGTCCAGTGGAAACACCATATATTTT.

This clonotype was observed at least ten times. The V call is TRBV2, the J call TRBJ2-7; 10 nucleotides match TRBD1. The CDR3 covers 15 residues. Per germline, CDR1 SNHLY and CDR2 FYNNEI. V was clipped by 5 bases and J by 1 base; unmatched bases: 5. The CDR3 DNA reads TGTGCCAGCAGTATGACAGGGGGCTCGTCCTACGAGCAGTACTTC. Translated, it gives CASSMTGGSSYEQYF.

This clonotype was recorded at least ten times. This sequence joins TRBV20-1 and TRBJ1-1, with 9 bases that match TRBD1. The ends lost 6 bases at V and 0 bases at J; junction bases unmatched: 5. CDR1 is DFQATT and CDR2 is SNEGSKA in the germline V gene (reference sequence). The CDR3 consists of 14 residues. The CDR3 here is CSAGGTGMNTEAFF. Here the CDR3 DNA reads TGCAGTGCGGGGGGGACAGGGATGAACACTGAAGCTTTCTTT.

This clonotype was detected ten times or more. The chain has TRBV6-1 and TRBJ1-1; perhaps TRBD1 as D (5 bases). Germline CDR1 is MNHNS and CDR2 is SASEGT. The CDR3 spans 13 residues. V was clipped by 7 bases and J by 4 bases, with 13 bases between them. The CDR3 bases are TGTGCCAGCAAAGGATCTGGGGGCACTGAAGCTTTCTTT. Its protein is CASKGSGGTEAFF.

This clonotype was seen many times. This chain connects TRBV7-9 to TRBJ1-4; D uncertain. This CDR3 contains 14 residues. The germline V gene has CDR1 SEHNR and CDR2 FQNEAQ (reference sequence). V was shortened by 0 bases and J by 3 bases, with 5 bases between the two germline ends. Here the CDR3 DNA reads TGTGCCAGCAGCTTAGCCGGGCCTAATGAAAAACTGTTTTTT. It is translated as CASSLAGPNEKLFF.

This chain joins TRBV30 and TRBJ1-2, with a possible D match to TRBD1 (5 bases). Germline-derived CDR1 and CDR2 are GTSNPN and SVGIG (reference sequence). V was pared by 0 bases and J by 4 bases, with 15 bases between. This CDR3 has 15 residues. The DNA of the CDR3 is TGTGCCTGGAGTGTTAGCCAGGGTTCGGGCTATGGCTACACCTTC. Translating it yields CAWSVSQGSGYGYTF.

This clonotype was found many times. The chain joins TRBV27 to TRBJ2-2; 10 positions agree with TRBD2. This CDR3 has 18 amino acids. Germline CDR1 MNHEY, CDR2 SMNVEV (reference sequence). Losses at the gene ends were 6 bases for V and 4 bases for J; bases not matched to a gene: 14. The CDR3 region has the DNA TGTGCCAGCAGCCCCGTATCGATAGCGGGAGGAGGCACCGGGGAGCTGTTTTTT. Translating gives CASSPVSIAGGGTGELFF.

This clonotype was counted many times. This chain uses TRBV5-1 with TRBJ1-2, with TRBD1 identical over 7 bases. Trimming at V came to 5 bases and at J to 3 bases, leaving 7 bases not matched to a gene. Germline lookup yields CDR1 SGHRS and CDR2 YFSETQ. The CDR3 sequence is 14 residues long. The CDR3 nucleotides read TGCGCCAGCAGACAGGGGATCCTGGACTATGGCTACACCTTC. This codes for CASRQGILDYGYTF.

This clonotype was detected many times. The chain combines TRBV29-1 with TRBJ1-4; D possibly corresponds to TRBD1 (5 bases). Trimming cost V 5 bases and J 6 bases, with 13 bases left between them. Germline V lookup: CDR1 SQVTM, CDR2 ANQGSEA. This CDR3 comprises 13 residues. In DNA, the CDR3 is TGCAGCGTTCTGGGGACGGGGCATGAAAAACTGTTTTTT. It specifies CSVLGTGHEKLFF.